These 22 T cell receptor beta chains originate from one sample sequenced in a study of blood T cell repertoires in COVID-19. Using immunoSEQ multiplex PCR, the repertoire was profiled, and TCRdb retains in-frame clones only, with some absent. Among approximately 200,000 clones listed, about 85% were seen once. The sequenced sample consisted of PBMCs or T cells enriched from blood (not recorded which). These receptor sequences come from a man aged 25 to 40 who had recovered from COVID-19.

The rearrangement joins TRBV4-2 to TRBJ2-7, with TRBD1 matching 7 bases. Per germline, CDR1 LGHNA and CDR2 YNFKEQ. Trimming took 0 bases from V and 0 from J; bases not matched to a gene: 5. The length of the CDR3 is 16 residues. The CDR3 sequence: CASSQEMAGGSYEQYF. CDR3 DNA: TGTGCCAGCAGCCAAGAGATGGCAGGGGGCTCCTACGAGCAGTACTTC.

The rearrangement links TRBV3-1 (or the pseudogene TRBV3-2) to TRBJ1-2; D uncertain. The ends were cut back, 0 bases at V and 3 bases at J, with 8 bases in the middle. This CDR3 comprises 14 residues. Germline V lookup: CDR1 LGHDT, CDR2 YNNKEL (reference sequence). The CDR3 DNA reads TGTGCCAGCAGCCAAGATAGGAGTTACTATGGCTACACCTTC. Translating it yields CASSQDRSYYGYTF.

This chain connects TRBV7-2 to TRBJ1-4; a possible D gene is TRBD1 (6 bases). V lost 7 bases and J 6 bases, leaving 18 bases between the germline ends. CDR3 length: 15 amino acids. Germline-derived CDR1 and CDR2 are SGHTA and FQGNSA. The CDR3 nucleotides read TGTGCCAGCACCCTTACTTCAGGGGTGGATGAAAAACTGTTTTTT. This gives the protein CASTLTSGVDEKLFF.

A few counts support this clone. The chain is built from TRBV7-9 and TRBJ1-2; D ambiguous. Germline V gives CDR1 SEHNR, CDR2 FQNEAQ (reference sequence). The V and J ends lost 3 bases and 3 bases respectively, with 8 bases between them. The CDR3 is 13 amino acids. In DNA form, the CDR3 reads TGTGCCAGCAGCTTCCCGGGATACTATGGCTACACCTTC. Protein: CASSFPGYYGYTF.

The rearrangement links TRBV27 to TRBJ1-2, with 8 nucleotides matching TRBD1. This CDR3 spans 14 amino acids. CDR1 is MNHEY and CDR2 is SMNVEV in the germline V gene (reference sequence). The J segment lost 7 bases and the V segment lost 6 bases, leaving 10 bases of the junction unmatched. CDR3 nucleotides: TGTGCCAGCAGCCCTCAGGAGACAGGGGCTGGCTACACCTTC. Protein sequence: CASSPQETGAGYTF.

This clone was counted once. The chain has TRBV12-5 and TRBJ1-5; D not resolved. Germline values: CDR1 LGHNT, CDR2 FRNRAP. This CDR3 spans 14 amino acids. Trimming pared 5 bases from V and 0 bases from J, leaving 8 bases between. The CDR3 here is CASGPPNSNQPQHF. The CDR3 nucleotides are TGTGCTAGTGGTCCTCCTAATAGCAATCAGCCCCAGCATTTT.

The chain couples TRBV28 to TRBJ2-3; 9 bases align to TRBD1. V shed 1 base and J 4 bases; nucleotides not matched to a gene: 9. Looked up from germline, CDR1 is MDHEN and CDR2 is SYDVKM. The length of the CDR3 is 17 residues. The CDR3 spells CASSLSTGTGSSDTQYF. The CDR3 DNA reads TGTGCCAGCAGTTTATCTACCGGGACAGGGTCGTCAGATACGCAGTATTTT.

The chain has TRBV27 and TRBJ1-6; 9 positions match TRBD1. The J segment lost 6 bases and the V segment lost 8 bases, leaving 5 bases of the junction unmatched. The CDR3 is 14 amino acids. The germline V gene encodes CDR1 MNHEY and CDR2 SMNVEV (reference sequence). In DNA form, the CDR3 reads TGTGCCAGCGGATTACAGGGGGCTAATTCACCCCTCCACTTT. Translation: CASGLQGANSPLHF.

The CDR3 DNA reads TGTGCCAGCAGCTTGGACCGGGACAGAGGAAACACCATATATTTT. Residues: CASSLDRDRGNTIYF. The chain links TRBV5-5 to TRBJ1-3; TRBD1 matches 7 bases. V shed 0 bases, J shed 4 bases, and the junction held 4 bases outside the gene matches. The CDR3 extends over 15 amino acids. Germline V gene lookup returns CDR1 SGHKS and CDR2 YYEKEE (reference sequence).

This sequence joins TRBV5-4 and TRBJ2-3; 9 nucleotides agree with TRBD2. The J segment lost 4 bases and the V segment lost 3 bases, leaving 15 bases of the junction unmatched. The germline gives CDR1 SGHNT, CDR2 YYREEE (reference sequence). This CDR3 contains 18 residues. CDR3 DNA sequence: TGTGCCAGCAGCTCTGGGGCTAGCGGGGCGGTGGGTGCAGATACGCAGTATTTT. This codes for CASSSGASGAVGADTQYF.

The chain carries TRBV19 and TRBJ1-2; D uncertain. V lost 3 bases, J lost 4 bases, and 9 bases lay in between. The length of the CDR3 is 13 residues. Germline values: CDR1 LNHDA, CDR2 SQIVND (reference sequence). The CDR3 protein is CASSMKGGYGYTF. The CDR3 DNA follows: TGTGCCAGTAGTATGAAGGGAGGCTATGGCTACACCTTC. Full variable domain (outside the CDR3, taken from reference TRBV19 and TRBJ1-2): DGGITQSPKYLFRKEGQNVTLSCEQNLNHDAMYWYRQDPGQGLRLIYYSQIVNDFQKGDIAEGYSVSREKKESFPLTVTSAQKNPTAFYLCASSMKGGYGYTFGSGTRLTVV.

CDR3 bases: TGTGCCATCAGTGATGGTCTAGCCAACAATGAGCAGTTCTTC. This codes for CAISDGLANNEQFF. This chain links TRBV10-3 with TRBJ2-1; a possible D gene is TRBD2 (5 bases). The CDR3 spans 14 residues. The V and J ends lost 3 bases and 5 bases respectively, with 11 bases between them. CDR1 and CDR2 from the germline V gene are ENHRY and SYGVKD.

V gene TRBV21-1 combines with J gene TRBJ1-6. TRBV21-1 is deemed a pseudogene. The CDR3 has 16 residues. CDR3 region: CASTKAMRWDNSPLHF. CDR3 sequence (DNA): TGTGCCAGCACGAAAGCGATGAGGTGGGATAATTCACCCCTCCACTTT.

J is TRBJ1-6 and V is TRBV27, with 8 bases aligning to TRBD1. The CDR3 contains 16 residues. Losses at the gene ends were 5 bases for V and 1 base for J; bases not matched to a gene: 4. Germline V gene lookup returns CDR1 MNHEY and CDR2 SMNVEV (reference sequence). Written as DNA, the CDR3 is TGTGCCAGCAGTGGACAGGGAACTTCCTATAATTCACCCCTCCACTTT. This gives the protein CASSGQGTSYNSPLHF.

This chain uses TRBV2 with TRBJ2-3; TRBD2 aligns across 7 bases. Per the germline V gene, CDR1 is SNHLY and CDR2 is FYNNEI. The CDR3 has 14 amino acids. J was trimmed by 6 bases and V by 4 bases; bases with no gene match: 7. The CDR3, as DNA: TGTGCCAGCAGTGTCGATAGCGGGTTTGATACGCAGTATTTT. Translation gives CASSVDSGFDTQYF.

The genes are TRBV12-3 or TRBV12-4 and TRBJ1-2; no reliable D call. Trimming took off 3 bases at V and 3 bases at J, with 8 bases between the two ends. This CDR3 is 13 amino acids long. CDR3 sequence: CASSFNGDYGYTF. DNA for the CDR3: TGTGCCAGCAGTTTTAACGGGGACTATGGCTACACCTTC.

This chain uses TRBV7-9 with TRBJ2-3; 9 nucleotides match TRBD2. V lost 0 bases to trimming and J lost 1 base; unmatched junction nucleotides: 2. CDR3 length equals 16 residues. CDR1 is SEHNR, CDR2 FQNEAQ, per germline (reference sequence). The CDR3 protein is CASSLAAGGGTDTQYF. The CDR3 nucleotides read TGTGCCAGCAGCTTAGCAGCGGGGGGTGGCACAGATACGCAGTATTTT.

V usage is TRBV21-1 and J usage is TRBJ2-7; the tabulated D call, TRBD2, remains unverified against the DNA. TRBV21-1 is classified as a pseudogene. This CDR3 has 14 amino acids. The CDR3 nucleotides read TGTGCCAGCAGCAAACTTGAGGGCTCCTACGAGCAGTACTTC. This gives the protein CASSKLEGSYEQYF.

This sequence joins TRBV5-1 and TRBJ2-7; 7 bases agree with TRBD1. V dropped 0 bases and J dropped 5; count of bases not matched to a gene: 8. This CDR3 comprises 15 residues. Germline CDR1 SGHRS, CDR2 YFSETQ. CDR3 nucleotide sequence: TGCGCCAGCAGCTTGGACCGAATAGGGACAGACGAGCAGTACTTC. The encoded protein is CASSLDRIGTDEQYF. Drawing the rest from reference TRBV5-1 and TRBJ2-7, the complete variable domain is KAGVTQTPRYLIKTRGQQVTLSCSPISGHRSVSWYQQTPGQGLQFLFEYFSETQRNKGNFPGRFSGRQFSNSRSEMNVSTLELGDSALYLCASSLDRIGTDEQYFGPGTRLTVT.

The V gene is TRBV14, the J gene TRBJ2-7; 10 bases are shared with TRBD1. This CDR3 spans 18 amino acids. The V and J ends lost 4 bases and 3 bases, in that order; junction bases with no gene match: 15. The germline V gene encodes CDR1 SGHDN and CDR2 FVKESK. CDR3 coding DNA: TGTGCCAGCAGCCTCGGGACAGGGGAGTTTCAGGTCGTCTACGAGCAGTACTTC. Amino acids: CASSLGTGEFQVVYEQYF. Complete variable domain (other parts from reference TRBV14 and TRBJ2-7): EAGVTQFPSHSVIEKGQTVTLRCDPISGHDNLYWYRRVMGKEIKFLLHFVKESKQDESGMPNNRFLAERTGGTYSTLKVQPAELEDSGVYFCASSLGTGEFQVVYEQYFGPGTRLTVT.

The chain joins TRBV7-9 to TRBJ1-2; D uncertain. The CDR3 has 13 residues. V was shortened by 2 bases and J by 5 bases, with 9 bases between the two germline ends. Germline values: CDR1 SEHNR, CDR2 FQNEAQ (reference sequence). The DNA of the CDR3 is TGTGCCAGCAGCTTATCAGGCTCATATGGCTACACCTTC. As protein: CASSLSGSYGYTF.

The V call is TRBV6-5, the J call TRBJ2-3; 9 bases align to TRBD2. The CDR3 extends over 15 amino acids. Germline CDR1 is MNHEY and CDR2 is SVGAGI. Unmatched junction bases numbered 7, after V lost 6 bases and J lost 3 bases. The chain's CDR3 is CASREREEKTDTQYF. DNA of the CDR3: TGTGCCAGCAGAGAGCGGGAGGAGAAGACAGATACGCAGTATTTT.